Listed below are T cell receptor beta chains from one sample, sequenced in a study of blood T cell repertoires in COVID-19. The protocol was immunoSEQ multiplex PCR, while the TCRdb copy is restricted to in-frame clones and leaves out a portion. The sample has approximately 98,000 clones; roughly 82% are singletons. The sample comprised peripheral blood. These receptors were obtained from a man older than 75 with acute or convalescent COVID-19. CDR3s leave out the opening cysteine and the closing phenylalanine or tryptophan.

J: TRBJ1-2
V: TRBV7-8
CDR3: ASSFRDTYYGYT

J: TRBJ1-1
V: TRBV5-1
CDR3: ASSLYRQGPTEAF

J: TRBJ2-3
V: TRBV3-1/TRBV3-2
CDR3: ASSQDNSRASTDTQY

J: TRBJ2-1
V: TRBV27
CDR3: ASSLRTSGGAWSNEQF

J: TRBJ2-4
V: TRBV30
CDR3: AWNTGGKNIQY

J: TRBJ2-7
V: TRBV5-5
CDR3: ASSLTGTGGWYEQY

J: TRBJ2-1
V: TRBV5-1
CDR3: ASSSQPSNEQF

J: TRBJ2-1
V: TRBV4-3
CDR3: ASSHRYPGDEQF

J: TRBJ1-3
V: TRBV5-1
CDR3: ASRAGGYAGNTIY

J: TRBJ2-5
V: TRBV11-2
CDR3: ASSPKVSFQETQY

J: TRBJ2-7
V: TRBV7-9
CDR3: ASSLVGGASEY

J: TRBJ1-2
V: TRBV13
CDR3: ASSLTGGALYGYT

J: TRBJ1-2
V: TRBV7-9
CDR3: ASSKGQAGYT

J: TRBJ1-5
V: TRBV19
CDR3: ASSQGARGQPQH

J: TRBJ1-5
V: TRBV28
CDR3: ASSPLDRNQPQH

J: TRBJ1-5
V: TRBV18
CDR3: ASSPRDSNYQPQH

J: TRBJ2-3
V: TRBV19
CDR3: ASSIALSTDTQY

J: TRBJ1-4
V: TRBV28
CDR3: ASRGTGREKLF

J: TRBJ1-2
V: TRBV9
CDR3: ASSVGGQGYGYT

J: TRBJ1-4
V: TRBV3-1/TRBV3-2
CDR3: ASSQGGTGVSNEKLF

J: TRBJ2-7
V: TRBV9
CDR3: ASSVASGEQY

J: TRBJ2-7
V: TRBV27
CDR3: ASSDLEQGRHEQY

J: TRBJ2-1
V: TRBV19
CDR3: ASSQRGTEQF

J: TRBJ2-2
V: TRBV24-1
CDR3: ATSDYRLGTGGNTGELF

J: TRBJ2-5
V: TRBV11-3
CDR3: ASSPPGAETQY

J: TRBJ2-5
V: TRBV6-2/TRBV6-3
CDR3: ASSRSGLQETQY

J: TRBJ2-1
V: TRBV30
CDR3: AWSVGEPIFDEQF

J: TRBJ2-5
V: TRBV6-2/TRBV6-3
CDR3: ASSRGTGETQY

J: TRBJ2-5
V: TRBV27
CDR3: ASSSTGGEETQY

J: TRBJ2-7
V: TRBV11-3
CDR3: ASPMRLAVSRGSSYEQY

J: TRBJ1-1
V: TRBV29-1
CDR3: SVDGQGGTEAF

J: TRBJ2-1
V: TRBV28
CDR3: ASIPTSGGRYNEQF